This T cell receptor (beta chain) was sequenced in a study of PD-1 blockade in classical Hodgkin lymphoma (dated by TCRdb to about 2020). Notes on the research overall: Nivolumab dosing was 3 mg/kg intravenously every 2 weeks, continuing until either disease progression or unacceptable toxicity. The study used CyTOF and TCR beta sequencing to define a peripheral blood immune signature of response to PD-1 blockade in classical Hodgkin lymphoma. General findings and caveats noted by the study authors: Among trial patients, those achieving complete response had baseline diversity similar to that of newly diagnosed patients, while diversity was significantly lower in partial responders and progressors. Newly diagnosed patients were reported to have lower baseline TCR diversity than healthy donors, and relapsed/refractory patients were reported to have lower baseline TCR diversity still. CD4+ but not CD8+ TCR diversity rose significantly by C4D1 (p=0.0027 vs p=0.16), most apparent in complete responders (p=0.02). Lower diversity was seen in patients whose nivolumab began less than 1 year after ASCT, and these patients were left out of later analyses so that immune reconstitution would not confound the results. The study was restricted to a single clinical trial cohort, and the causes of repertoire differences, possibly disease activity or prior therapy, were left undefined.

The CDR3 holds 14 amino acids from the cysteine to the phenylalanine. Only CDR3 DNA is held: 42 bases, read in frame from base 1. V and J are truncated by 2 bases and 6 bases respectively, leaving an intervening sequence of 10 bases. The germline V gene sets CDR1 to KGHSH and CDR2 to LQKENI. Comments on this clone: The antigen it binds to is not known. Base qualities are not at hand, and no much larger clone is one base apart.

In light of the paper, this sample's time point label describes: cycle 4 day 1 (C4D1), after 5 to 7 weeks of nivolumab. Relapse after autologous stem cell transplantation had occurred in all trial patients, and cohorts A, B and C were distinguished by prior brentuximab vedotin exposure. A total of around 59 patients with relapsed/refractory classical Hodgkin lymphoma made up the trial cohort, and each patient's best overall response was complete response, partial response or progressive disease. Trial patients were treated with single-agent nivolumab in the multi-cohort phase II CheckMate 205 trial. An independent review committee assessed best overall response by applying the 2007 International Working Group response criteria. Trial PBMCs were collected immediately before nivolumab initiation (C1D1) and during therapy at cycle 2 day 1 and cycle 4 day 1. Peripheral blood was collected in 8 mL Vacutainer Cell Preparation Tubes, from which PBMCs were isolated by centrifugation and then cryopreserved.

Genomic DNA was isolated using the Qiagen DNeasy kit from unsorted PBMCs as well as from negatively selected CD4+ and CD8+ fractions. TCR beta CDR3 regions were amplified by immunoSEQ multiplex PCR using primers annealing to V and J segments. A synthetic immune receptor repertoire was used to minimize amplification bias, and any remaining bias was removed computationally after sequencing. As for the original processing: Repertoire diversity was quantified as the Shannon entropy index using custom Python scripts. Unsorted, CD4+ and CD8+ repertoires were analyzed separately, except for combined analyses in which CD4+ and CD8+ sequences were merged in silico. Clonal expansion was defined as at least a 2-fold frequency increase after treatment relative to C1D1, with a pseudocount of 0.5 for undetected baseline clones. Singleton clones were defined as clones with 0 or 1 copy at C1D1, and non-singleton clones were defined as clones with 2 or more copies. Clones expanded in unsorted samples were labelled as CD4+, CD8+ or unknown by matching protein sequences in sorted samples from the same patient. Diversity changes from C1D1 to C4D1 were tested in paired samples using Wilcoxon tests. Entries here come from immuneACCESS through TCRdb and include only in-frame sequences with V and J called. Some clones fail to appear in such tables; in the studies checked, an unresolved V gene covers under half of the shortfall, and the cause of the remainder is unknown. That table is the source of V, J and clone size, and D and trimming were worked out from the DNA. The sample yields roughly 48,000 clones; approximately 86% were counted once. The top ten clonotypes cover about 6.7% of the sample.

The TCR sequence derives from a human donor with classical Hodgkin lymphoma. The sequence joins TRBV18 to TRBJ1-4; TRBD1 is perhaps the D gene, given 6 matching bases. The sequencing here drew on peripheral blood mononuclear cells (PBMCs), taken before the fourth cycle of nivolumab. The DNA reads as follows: TGTGCCAGCTCACCAGCGGGGGCTTATGAAAAACTGTTTTTT. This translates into CASSPAGAYEKLFF. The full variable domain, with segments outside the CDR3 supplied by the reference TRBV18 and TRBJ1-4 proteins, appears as NAGVMQNPRHLVRRRGQEARLRCSPMKGHSHVYWYRQLPEEGLKFMVYLQKENIIDESGMPKERFSAEFPKEGPSILRIQQVVRGDSAAYFCASSPAGAYEKLFFGSGTQLSVL.